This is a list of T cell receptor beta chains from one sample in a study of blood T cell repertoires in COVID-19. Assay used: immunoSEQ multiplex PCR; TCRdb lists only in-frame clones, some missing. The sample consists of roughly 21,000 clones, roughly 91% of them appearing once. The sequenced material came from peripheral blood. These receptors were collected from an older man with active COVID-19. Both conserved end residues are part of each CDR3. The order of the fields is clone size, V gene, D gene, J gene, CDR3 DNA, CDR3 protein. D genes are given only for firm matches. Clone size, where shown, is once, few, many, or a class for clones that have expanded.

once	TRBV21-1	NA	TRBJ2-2	TGTGCCAGCAGCAAAGTAGTTCATGGGTCGGTAGCGGGACACCTAATCACCGGGGAGCTGTTTTTT	CASSKVVHGSVAGHLITGELFF
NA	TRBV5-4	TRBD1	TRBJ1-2	TGTGCCAGCAGCCCACAAGGGACAGGAAGCTACACCTTC	CASSPQGTGSYTF
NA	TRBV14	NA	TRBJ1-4	TGTGCCAGCAGCCAAGACGGCGGAACAGGGAGTGTCGGGGAAAAACTGTTTTTT	CASSQDGGTGSVGEKLFF
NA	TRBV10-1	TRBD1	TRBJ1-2	TGCGCCAGCAGCGGGACAGGGGATCCCTATGGCTACACCTTC	CASSGTGDPYGYTF
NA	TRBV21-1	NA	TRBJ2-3	TGTGCCAGCAGCAAATCGAGCGGGAGTGGGGATACGCAGTATTTT	CASSKSSGSGDTQYF
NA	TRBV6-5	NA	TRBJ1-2	TGTGCCAGCAGCCTCGAGCCGTTCTATGGCTACACCTTC	CASSLEPFYGYTF
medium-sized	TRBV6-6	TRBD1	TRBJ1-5	TGTGCCAGCAGCTCGACAGGGGAGGGCAATCAGCCCCAGCATTTT	CASSSTGEGNQPQHF
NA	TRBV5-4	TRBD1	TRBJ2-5	TGTGCCAGCAACGAAAAACGGGGACAGGGGACGGAGACCCAGTACTTC	CASNEKRGQGTETQYF
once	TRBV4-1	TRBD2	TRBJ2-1	TGCGCCAGCAGGGTAGCGGGGGGGGGTTATGAGCAGTTCTTC	CASRVAGGGYEQFF
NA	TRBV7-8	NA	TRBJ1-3	TGTGCCAGCAGCTTTGCAACAGGCTCTGGAAACACCATATATTTT	CASSFATGSGNTIYF
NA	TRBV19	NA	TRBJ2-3	TGTGCCAGTAGTCCCCGGGGACTCCCGCGCACAGATACGCAGTATTTT	CASSPRGLPRTDTQYF
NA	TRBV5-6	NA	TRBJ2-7	TGTGCCAGCAGCTTAATAGATATGCTCGGTTACGAGCAGTACTTC	CASSLIDMLGYEQYF
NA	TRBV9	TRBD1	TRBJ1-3	TGTGCCAGCAGCGTCGACCGGGACAGGGGAAACACCATATATTTT	CASSVDRDRGNTIYF
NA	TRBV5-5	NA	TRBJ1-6	TGTGCCAGCAGCTTGGCCCTACAGGGCTATAATTCACCCCTCCACTTT	CASSLALQGYNSPLHF
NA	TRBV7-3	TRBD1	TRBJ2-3	TGTGCCAGCAGCCCCGACAGGGGTTGGACAGATACGCAGTATTTT	CASSPDRGWTDTQYF
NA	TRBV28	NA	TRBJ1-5	TGTGCCAGCAGTTTAGCGTTGAGGCAGCCCCAGCATTTT	CASSLALRQPQHF
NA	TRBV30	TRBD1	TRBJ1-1	TGTGCCTGGAGTGTAGGGCAGGGGGCGGCTGAAGCTTTCTTT	CAWSVGQGAAEAFF
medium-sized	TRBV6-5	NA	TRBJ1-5	TGTGCCAGCAGTTACTCGTGGCGGGTACGGGATCAGCCCCAGCATTTT	CASSYSWRVRDQPQHF
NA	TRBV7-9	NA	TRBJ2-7	TGTGCCAGCAGCTTAGGGAATGAGAGGGAGCAGTACTTC	CASSLGNEREQYF
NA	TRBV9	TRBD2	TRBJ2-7	TGTGCCAGCAGCGTTAGCGGGGGCCGCTCCTACGAGCAGTACTTC	CASSVSGGRSYEQYF
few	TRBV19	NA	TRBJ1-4	TGTGCCAGTAGTGCACCGTTATGGCAGGGAAATGAAAAACTGTTTTTT	CASSAPLWQGNEKLFF
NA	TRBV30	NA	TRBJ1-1	TGTGCCTGGAGTGTATTCGTGAACACTGAAGCTTTCTTT	CAWSVFVNTEAFF
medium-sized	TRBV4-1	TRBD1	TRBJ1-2	TGCGCCAGCAGCCAAGATCCGACAGGGCAAGATGGCTACACCTTC	CASSQDPTGQDGYTF
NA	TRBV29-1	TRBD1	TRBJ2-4	TGCAGCGTTTCGACAGGGGGCGCGCGGAACATTCAGTACTTC	CSVSTGGARNIQYF